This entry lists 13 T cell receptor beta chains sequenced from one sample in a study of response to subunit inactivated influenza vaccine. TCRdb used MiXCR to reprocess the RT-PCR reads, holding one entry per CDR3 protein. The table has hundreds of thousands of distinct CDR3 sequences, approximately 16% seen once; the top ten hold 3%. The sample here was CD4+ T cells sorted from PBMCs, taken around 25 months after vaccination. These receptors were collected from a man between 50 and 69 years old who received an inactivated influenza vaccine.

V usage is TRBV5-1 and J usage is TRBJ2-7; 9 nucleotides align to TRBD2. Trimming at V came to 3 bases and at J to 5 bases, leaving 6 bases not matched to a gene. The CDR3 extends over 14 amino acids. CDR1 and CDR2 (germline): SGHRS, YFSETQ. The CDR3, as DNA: TGCGCCAGCAGCTGGAATAGCGGGAGCGACGAGCAGTACTTC. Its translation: CASSWNSGSDEQYF.

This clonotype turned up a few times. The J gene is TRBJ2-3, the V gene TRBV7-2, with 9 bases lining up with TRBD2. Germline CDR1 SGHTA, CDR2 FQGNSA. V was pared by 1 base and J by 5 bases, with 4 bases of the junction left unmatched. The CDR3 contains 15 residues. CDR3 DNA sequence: TGTGCCAGCAGCTTAGGCTGGACTAGCGTAGATACGCAGTATTTT. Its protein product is CASSLGWTSVDTQYF.

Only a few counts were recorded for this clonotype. The CDR3 DNA follows: TGCGCCAGCAGCTTGGCCGGCGGGACAGACCGTAGGGGGAAAGAGACCCAGTACTTC. Protein sequence: CASSLAGGTDRRGKETQYF. This chain connects TRBV5-1 to TRBJ2-5; D is perhaps TRBD1 (7 bases). This CDR3 contains 19 residues. Germline values: CDR1 SGHRS, CDR2 YFSETQ. Trimming took 0 bases from V and 3 from J, leaving 24 bases between them.

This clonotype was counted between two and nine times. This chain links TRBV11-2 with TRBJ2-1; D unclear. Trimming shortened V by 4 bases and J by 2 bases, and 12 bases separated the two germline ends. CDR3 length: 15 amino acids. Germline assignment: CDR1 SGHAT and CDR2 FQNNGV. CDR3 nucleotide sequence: TGTGCCAGCAGCTCCACAGTTGTCACCTACAATGAGCAGTTCTTC. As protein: CASSSTVVTYNEQFF.

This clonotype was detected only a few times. The CDR3 protein is CASSLASGLGVVEQYF. CDR3 sequence (DNA): TGTGCCAGCAGTTTAGCCTCGGGCCTGGGGGTAGTCGAGCAGTACTTC. The genes are TRBV12-3 or TRBV12-4 and TRBJ2-7; D is possibly TRBD1 or TRBD2 (5 bases each). This CDR3 has 16 amino acids. Deletions cut 0 bases from V and 6 bases from J, with 18 bases between.

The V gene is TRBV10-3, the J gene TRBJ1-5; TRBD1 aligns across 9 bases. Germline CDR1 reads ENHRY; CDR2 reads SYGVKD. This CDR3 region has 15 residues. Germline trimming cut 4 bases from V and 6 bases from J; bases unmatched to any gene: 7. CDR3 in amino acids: CAISATGGIFQPQHF. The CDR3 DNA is TGTGCCATCAGTGCGACAGGGGGTATCTTTCAGCCCCAGCATTTT.

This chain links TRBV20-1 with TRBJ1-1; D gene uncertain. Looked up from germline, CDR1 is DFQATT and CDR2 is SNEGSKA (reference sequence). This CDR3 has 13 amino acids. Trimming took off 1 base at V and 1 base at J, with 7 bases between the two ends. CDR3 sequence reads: CSARAPGNTEAFF. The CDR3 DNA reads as TGCAGTGCTAGAGCCCCGGGGAACACTGAAGCTTTCTTT.

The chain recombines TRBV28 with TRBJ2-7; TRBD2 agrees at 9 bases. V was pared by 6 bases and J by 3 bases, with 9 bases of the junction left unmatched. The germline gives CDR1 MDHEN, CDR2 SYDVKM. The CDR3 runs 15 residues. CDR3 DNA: TGTGCCAGCAGCCCAGGCGGGAGGGCCGTCTACGAGCAGTACTTC. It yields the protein CASSPGGRAVYEQYF. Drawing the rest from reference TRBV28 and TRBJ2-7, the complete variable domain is DVKVTQSSRYLVKRTGEKVFLECVQDMDHENMFWYRQDPGLGLRLIYFSYDVKMKEKGDIPEGYSVSREKKERFSLILESASTNQTSMYLCASSPGGRAVYEQYFGPGTRLTVT.

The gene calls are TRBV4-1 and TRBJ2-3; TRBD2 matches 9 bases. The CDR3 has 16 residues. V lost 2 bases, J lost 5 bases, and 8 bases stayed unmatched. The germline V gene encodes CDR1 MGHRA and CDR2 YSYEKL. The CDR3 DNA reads TGCGCCAGCAGCCAACCACTTAGCGGGAGTTTAGATACGCAGTATTTT. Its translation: CASSQPLSGSLDTQYF.

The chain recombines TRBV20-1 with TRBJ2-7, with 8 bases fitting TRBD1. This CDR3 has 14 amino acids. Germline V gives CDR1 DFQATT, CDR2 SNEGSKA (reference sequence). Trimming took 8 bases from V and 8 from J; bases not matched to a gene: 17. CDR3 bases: TGCAGTCCAACCCGCGGGACAGGAAAAGACAAGCAGTACTTC. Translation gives CSPTRGTGKDKQYF.

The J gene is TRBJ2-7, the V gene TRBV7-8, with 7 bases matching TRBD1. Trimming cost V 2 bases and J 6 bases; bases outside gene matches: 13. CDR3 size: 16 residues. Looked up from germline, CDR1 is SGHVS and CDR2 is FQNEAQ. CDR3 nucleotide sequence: TGTGCCAGCAGCTTAACCTCGGGACAGTCCTCTCCCGAGCAGTACTTC. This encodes CASSLTSGQSSPEQYF. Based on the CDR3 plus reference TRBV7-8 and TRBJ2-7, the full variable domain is GAGVSQSPRYKVAKRGQDVALRCDPISGHVSLFWYQQALGQGPEFLTYFQNEAQLDKSGLPSDRFFAERPEGSVSTLKIQRTQQEDSAVYLCASSLTSGQSSPEQYFGPGTRLTVT.

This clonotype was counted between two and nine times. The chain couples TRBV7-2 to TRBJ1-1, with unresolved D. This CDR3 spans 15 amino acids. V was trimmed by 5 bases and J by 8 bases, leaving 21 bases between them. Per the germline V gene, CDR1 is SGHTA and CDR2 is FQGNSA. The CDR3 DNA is TGTGCCAGCAGCCCCGTCAACGGCCTGGGGTTGGAAGCTTTCTTT. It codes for CASSPVNGLGLEAFF.

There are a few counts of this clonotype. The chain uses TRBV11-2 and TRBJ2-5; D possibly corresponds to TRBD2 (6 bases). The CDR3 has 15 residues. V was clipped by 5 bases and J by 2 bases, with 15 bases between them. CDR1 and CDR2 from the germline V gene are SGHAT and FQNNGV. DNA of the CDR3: TGTGCCAGCAGCCTCATGCCCCGGGGGCAAGAGACCCAGTACTTC. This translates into CASSLMPRGQETQYF.